These 16 T cell receptor beta chains originate from one sample sequenced in a study of human T cells and chemical hapten exposure. This sample's time point: patch test 1, 2 weeks after DPC sensitization. Treatment noted: therapeutic diphenylcyclopropenone sensitization with weekly scalp DPC. TCRdb re-called the RACE reads with MiXCR, one entry per CDR3 protein. The table has some 380,000 distinct CDR3 sequences, about 4.8% seen once; the top ten hold approximately 2.5%. Sequences were derived from whole blood, sampled in connection with sensitization to the hapten diphenylcyclopropenone (DPC). These TCRs come from a woman aged 45-65 years with alopecia areata. Some clones in this sample may be carry-over from other donors' samples.

This clonotype was detected many times. This chain connects TRBV7-6 to TRBJ2-1, with TRBD2 matching over 11 bases. V lost 1 base, J lost 1 base, and 12 bases stayed unmatched. CDR3 size: 20 residues. Per the germline V gene, CDR1 is SGHVS and CDR2 is FNYEAQ. The DNA of the CDR3 is TGTGCCAGCAGCTTAGGATATCCGACTAGCGGGGCGTCTTCCTACAATGAGCAGTTCTTC. Protein product: CASSLGYPTSGASSYNEQFF.

J is TRBJ1-5 and V is TRBV28; D is uncertain. V was trimmed by 4 bases and J by 2 bases, leaving 9 bases between them. Germline CDR1 and CDR2: MDHEN and SYDVKM. The CDR3 extends over 14 amino acids. As DNA, the CDR3 is TGTGCCAGCAGTTCAGGACCAGGCAATCAGCCCCAGCATTTT. It encodes CASSSGPGNQPQHF. The full variable domain, its missing parts supplied by reference TRBV28 and TRBJ1-5, is DVKVTQSSRYLVKRTGEKVFLECVQDMDHENMFWYRQDPGLGLRLIYFSYDVKMKEKGDIPEGYSVSREKKERFSLILESASTNQTSMYLCASSSGPGNQPQHFGDGTRLSIL.

This clonotype occurred many times. The rearrangement uses TRBV6-5 and TRBJ1-5; no definite D call. CDR3 size: 15 residues. Trimming removed 5 bases at V and 0 bases at J, with 11 bases between. The germline V gene encodes CDR1 MNHEY and CDR2 SVGAGI. The CDR3 DNA reads TGTGCCAGCAGTCAGACGTATTATAGCAATCAGCCCCAGCATTTT. Translated: CASSQTYYSNQPQHF.

This clonotype has ten or more counts. V and J are TRBV12-3 or TRBV12-4 and TRBJ1-4; no firm D call. There are 15 residues in the CDR3. V lost 3 bases, J lost 2 bases, and 10 bases lay in between. The CDR3 here is CASSLREMTNEKLFF. The CDR3 DNA follows: TGTGCCAGCAGTTTGCGGGAGATGACTAATGAAAAACTGTTTTTT.

V is TRBV12-3 or TRBV12-4 and J is TRBJ2-3, with D perhaps matching TRBD2 (6 bases). V was shortened by 5 bases and J by 2 bases, with 14 bases between the two germline ends. The CDR3 length is 15 residues. The CDR3 reads CASSPLGGLTDTQYF. CDR3 DNA sequence: TGTGCCAGCAGTCCTCTGGGGGGACTCACAGATACGCAGTATTTT.

This clonotype was picked up many times. This chain joins TRBV6-6 and TRBJ1-6; 8 bases match TRBD1. The trim removed 5 bases at V and 6 bases at J, leaving 6 bases unmatched. The CDR3 sequence is 15 residues long. CDR1 and CDR2 (germline): MNHNY, SVGAGI (reference sequence). This CDR3 is CASSDRTGRNSPLHF. The CDR3 DNA follows: TGTGCCAGCAGTGACCGGACAGGGCGTAATTCACCCCTCCACTTT.

The sample holds a few counts of this clonotype. In nucleotides, the CDR3 is TGCAGTGCTAGAGATCCCCGGGATACGCAGTATTTT. Its translation: CSARDPRDTQYF. This chain links TRBV20-1 with TRBJ2-3, with no clear D. With 0 bases removed from V and 6 bases from J, the gap between germline ends came to 7 bases. The CDR3 length is 12 residues. CDR1 is DFQATT, CDR2 SNEGSKA, per germline (reference sequence).

In its sample, this clonotype was seen a few times. The rearrangement uses TRBV14 and TRBJ2-1, with a tentative D call TRBD1 (6 bases). The CDR3 length is 15 residues. CDR1 and CDR2 (germline): SGHDN, FVKESK. Trimming cost V 3 bases and J 9 bases, with 18 bases left between them. The CDR3 loop is CASSQARGSVSEQFF. CDR3 sequence (DNA): TGTGCCAGCAGCCAGGCTAGGGGGTCTGTAAGTGAGCAGTTCTTC.

The J gene is TRBJ2-3, the V gene TRBV5-6; no definite D call. V dropped 4 bases and J dropped 0 bases, with 12 bases sitting between them. Per the germline V gene, CDR1 is SGHDT and CDR2 is YYEEEE. The CDR3 runs 15 residues. The CDR3 DNA sequence: TGTGCCAGCAGCCCCGTTGGAATTAGCACAGATACGCAGTATTTT. It specifies CASSPVGISTDTQYF.

This clonotype appeared a few times. The chain is built from TRBV4-3 and TRBJ2-1; no reliable D call. Germline values: CDR1 LGHNA, CDR2 YSLEER. This CDR3 comprises 14 residues. Trimming shortened V by 1 base and J by 5 bases, and 9 bases separated the two germline ends. CDR3 sequence: CASSQGTRHNEQFF. The CDR3 bases are TGCGCCAGCAGCCAAGGAACGCGGCACAATGAGCAGTTCTTC.

V gene TRBV7-6 combines with J gene TRBJ1-1, with TRBD1 matching 9 bases. The CDR3 spans 14 residues. In germline, CDR1 is SGHVS, CDR2 FNYEAQ. Trimming took 5 bases from V and 4 from J; bases not matched to a gene: 5. CDR3 DNA: TGTGCCAGCAGCGGCGGGACAGGGATCACTGAAGCTTTCTTT. It specifies CASSGGTGITEAFF. Variable domain in full (rest from reference TRBV7-6 and TRBJ1-1): GAGVSQSPRYKVTKRGQDVALRCDPISGHVSLYWYRQALGQGPEFLTYFNYEAQQDKSGLPNDRFSAERPEGSISTLTIQRTEQRDSAMYRCASSGGTGITEAFFGQGTRLTVV.

This clonotype was detected many times. This chain joins TRBV3-1 and TRBJ2-1, with TRBD1 matching over 7 bases. CDR1 LGHDT and CDR2 YNNKEL come from the germline V gene (reference sequence). The ends lost 0 bases at V and 4 bases at J; junction bases unmatched: 6. CDR3 length: 16 amino acids. CDR3 amino acids: CASSQDPGTVYNEQFF. As DNA, the CDR3 is TGTGCCAGCAGCCAAGATCCGGGGACAGTTTACAATGAGCAGTTCTTC.

This clonotype was counted ten times or more. The chain has TRBV5-1 and TRBJ2-7, with 8 bases matching TRBD1. With 4 bases clipped from V and 5 bases from J, the junction kept 5 bases outside the gene matches. The CDR3 sequence is 13 residues long. Germline CDR1 is SGHRS and CDR2 is YFSETQ. In nucleotides, the CDR3 is TGCGCCAGCAGCATGACAGGGGATCACGAGCAGTACTTC. Protein product: CASSMTGDHEQYF.

In its sample, this clonotype was seen many times. J is TRBJ2-7 and V is TRBV6-5; 8 bases are shared with TRBD1. The CDR3 totals 16 residues. With V trimmed by 0 bases and J by 1 base, 5 bases remained unmatched. Germline CDR1 and CDR2: MNHEY and SVGAGI. The CDR3 DNA reads as TGTGCCAGCAGTTACTCGGGGCAGGGGGCTTCCTACGAGCAGTACTTC. It encodes CASSYSGQGASYEQYF.

The chain joins TRBV6-2 or TRBV6-3 to TRBJ2-7, with 14 bases identical to TRBD2. After removal of 0 bases from V and 6 bases from J, the junction contained 1 base not matched to a gene. The CDR3 spans 15 residues. From germline, CDR1 is MNHEY and CDR2 SVGEGT. The CDR3 DNA sequence: TGTGCCAGCAGTTACTCGGGACTAGCGGGAGTCGAGCAGTACTTC. Its protein is CASSYSGLAGVEQYF.

J is TRBJ2-3 and V is TRBV20-1; weak D call: TRBD2 (5 bases). V lost 0 bases and J 1 base, leaving 11 bases between the germline ends. The CDR3 loop spans 15 amino acids. Germline CDR1 reads DFQATT; CDR2 reads SNEGSKA (reference sequence). CDR3 nucleotides: TGCAGTGCTAGAGATCTAGGACTTCGCACAGATACGCAGTATTTT. Its protein product is CSARDLGLRTDTQYF.